This T cell receptor (beta chain) is drawn from a study of cytomegalovirus exposure and HLA in healthy donors. On this clone: Its antigen is as yet unknown.

Findings and caveats of the study: By a later analysis, the bulk of CMV-associated TCR beta chains appeared HLA-restricted. Sequences of the TCR beta chain were said to predict the HLA-A and HLA-B alleles of most subjects accurately. TCR beta V segments were, for the most part, productive about 87% or about 30% of the time in an earlier analysis.

With 60 Vbeta and 13 Jbeta primers, the PCR was carried out. This table comes from immunoSEQ multiplex PCR, and its TCRdb copy is limited to in-frame clones, with some not included. The data hold over 90,000 clones, with roughly 70% observed a single time. The source material was PBMCs. This sequence originates from a woman between 45 and 60 years old in good health and CMV-seropositive.

CDR3 region: CASSIGGSFYEQYF. As DNA, the CDR3 is TGTGCCAGTAGTATAGGGGGCAGTTTCTACGAGCAGTACTTC. The chain employs TRBV19 and TRBJ2-7; D perhaps matches TRBD1 (5 bases). CDR1 is LNHDA, CDR2 SQIVND, per germline (reference sequence). This CDR3 contains 14 residues. Trimming took off 1 base at V and 3 bases at J, with 10 bases between the two ends.